A single sample is the source of the 28 T cell receptor beta chains below, sequenced in a study of shared clonotypes between healthy human individuals. Sequencing was performed with immunoSEQ multiplex PCR; in TCRdb, only in-frame clones are kept and a portion is missing. The table shows 2,500,000 or so clones, with roughly 92% occurring only once. The sequencing sample was made of naive CD4+ T cells from PBMCs. Subset here: CD45RA+ positively selected. These receptors came from a man younger than 30 in good health. Some clones in this sample may be carry-over from other donors' samples.

This chain links TRBV25-1 with TRBJ1-3; TRBD1 is a possible D gene (5 bases). V lost 1 base and J 7 bases, leaving 23 bases between the germline ends. This CDR3 has 18 residues. From germline, CDR1 is MGHDK and CDR2 SYGVNS. CDR3 amino acids: CASSELGGASKRSNTIYF. In DNA, the CDR3 is TGTGCCAGCAGTGAATTGGGTGGGGCCTCGAAGAGAAGTAACACCATATATTTT.

For the CDR3, the DNA is TGTGCCAGCAGTGAAAATAGGGGAGGTACCGGGGAGCTGTTTTTT. This encodes CASSENRGGTGELFF. The V gene is TRBV2, the J gene TRBJ2-2, with a weak D call TRBD2 (6 bases). CDR1 is SNHLY and CDR2 is FYNNEI in the germline V gene. V lost 2 bases to trimming and J lost 5 bases, with 12 bases between them. The CDR3 extends over 15 amino acids.

The chain combines TRBV7-9 with TRBJ2-1; TRBD2 might be the D (6 bases). Looked up from germline, CDR1 is SEHNR and CDR2 is FQNEAQ (reference sequence). The CDR3 is made up of 16 amino acids. Trimming removed 4 bases at V and 8 bases at J, with 21 bases between. CDR3 in amino acids: CASSWDFRFTTDEQFF. The CDR3 region has the DNA TGTGCCAGCAGCTGGGACTTTCGTTTTACCACCGATGAGCAGTTCTTC.

CDR3 protein: CASSAPGGSGPDTQYF. The CDR3 DNA reads TGTGCCAGCTCAGCGCCAGGGGGTAGCGGGCCCGATACGCAGTATTTT. The chain joins TRBV18 to TRBJ2-3, with D perhaps assigned TRBD1 or TRBD2 (7 bases each). The V and J ends lost 5 bases and 6 bases respectively, with 21 bases between them. The CDR3 totals 16 residues. CDR1 is KGHSH and CDR2 is LQKENI in the germline V gene.

The chain combines TRBV10-3 with TRBJ2-1, with D perhaps assigned TRBD1 or TRBD2 (5 bases each). V was cut by 4 bases and J by 6 bases, with 13 bases left in between. Germline V gene sequence: CDR1 ENHRY, CDR2 SYGVKD. The CDR3 is made up of 14 amino acids. CDR3 bases: TGTGCCATCAGTGGGCTCCGGGACCCCAATGAGCAGTTCTTC. Translated, it gives CAISGLRDPNEQFF.

CDR3 loop: CASSSGDSYEQYF. As DNA, the CDR3 is TGTGCCAGCAGCTCCGGGGACTCCTACGAGCAGTACTTC. The chain carries TRBV11-3 and TRBJ2-7, with D perhaps TRBD2 (5 bases). In germline, CDR1 is SGHNT, CDR2 YENEEA. This CDR3 spans 13 amino acids. The germline V and J ends were trimmed by 4 bases and 0 bases, with 7 bases remaining between them. Together with reference TRBV11-3 and TRBJ2-7, the CDR3 gives the full variable domain: EAGVVQSPRYKIIEKKQPVAFWCNPISGHNTLYWYLQNLGQGPELLIRYENEEAVDDSQLPKDRFSAERLKGVDSTLKIQPAELGDSAVYLCASSSGDSYEQYFGPGTRLTVT.

As regards this clone: The same CDR3 is also encoded by other DNA sequences in this sample. The chain joins TRBV5-1 to TRBJ2-6; the D gene is possibly TRBD1 (6 bases). The V and J ends lost 3 bases and 2 bases respectively, with 9 bases between them. Germline values: CDR1 SGHRS, CDR2 YFSETQ. CDR3 length equals 15 residues. The CDR3 nucleotides are TGCGCCAGCAGCTCACAGGGTCCTGGGGCCAACGTCCTGACTTTC. This translates into CASSSQGPGANVLTF. Drawing the rest from reference TRBV5-1 and TRBJ2-6, the complete variable domain is KAGVTQTPRYLIKTRGQQVTLSCSPISGHRSVSWYQQTPGQGLQFLFEYFSETQRNKGNFPGRFSGRQFSNSRSEMNVSTLELGDSALYLCASSSQGPGANVLTFGAGSRLTVL.

The chain employs TRBV4-1 and TRBJ1-2; weak D call: TRBD1 (6 bases). This CDR3 contains 16 residues. CDR1 MGHRA and CDR2 YSYEKL come from the germline V gene. V lost 1 base and J 4 bases, leaving 16 bases between the germline ends. The CDR3 region is CASSQVGTGSLYGYTF. The CDR3 nucleotides read TGCGCCAGCAGCCAAGTAGGCACAGGGTCCCTCTATGGCTACACCTTC.

The V and J genes are TRBV12-5 and TRBJ2-7; 13 bases fit TRBD2. The CDR3 loop spans 15 amino acids. The germline gives CDR1 LGHNT, CDR2 FRNRAP. With 6 bases clipped from V and 2 bases from J, the junction kept 4 bases outside the gene matches. The CDR3, as DNA: TGTGCTAGTGGACTGGGACTAGCGGGGCCCTACGAGCAGTACTTC. As protein: CASGLGLAGPYEQYF.

The chain couples TRBV11-2 to TRBJ1-4, with D perhaps matching TRBD1 (5 bases). CDR1 SGHAT and CDR2 FQNNGV come from the germline V gene. CDR3 size: 15 residues. V lost 4 bases to trimming and J lost 8 bases, with 17 bases between them. The CDR3 protein is CASSSRGTWLEKLFF. The CDR3 nucleotides read TGTGCCAGCAGCTCGAGAGGGACGTGGCTCGAAAAACTGTTTTTT.

The chain uses TRBV5-1 and TRBJ2-3; possible D gene TRBD2, 6 bases. Germline values: CDR1 SGHRS, CDR2 YFSETQ. V gave up 3 bases and J gave up 12 bases, with 20 bases separating them. This CDR3 has 14 residues. CDR3 in DNA: TGCGCCAGCAGCTCGGGCGGGGCGAGACCGGGTCAGTATTTT. This gives the protein CASSSGGARPGQYF.

The V and J genes are TRBV28 and TRBJ2-7, with D possibly matching TRBD2 (6 bases). The germline V gene has CDR1 MDHEN and CDR2 SYDVKM. The CDR3 loop spans 14 amino acids. Trimming shortened V by 5 bases and J by 4 bases, and 15 bases separated the two germline ends. In DNA, the CDR3 is TGTGCCAGCAGTCCCCAGGGAGGTGAATACGAGCAGTACTTC. Residues: CASSPQGGEYEQYF. The full variable domain, completed using reference TRBV28 and TRBJ2-7, is DVKVTQSSRYLVKRTGEKVFLECVQDMDHENMFWYRQDPGLGLRLIYFSYDVKMKEKGDIPEGYSVSREKKERFSLILESASTNQTSMYLCASSPQGGEYEQYFGPGTRLTVT.

This clone has only one observation. J is TRBJ2-7 and V is TRBV5-1; TRBD1 aligns across 7 bases. The J segment lost 4 bases and the V segment lost 2 bases, leaving 6 bases of the junction unmatched. The CDR3 consists of 14 residues. Germline V gene data show CDR1 as SGHRS and CDR2 as YFSETQ. The CDR3 DNA reads as TGCGCCAGCAGCTTTCGACAGGGACGATACGAGCAGTACTTC. This codes for CASSFRQGRYEQYF.

The chain recombines TRBV25-1 with TRBJ2-5; 10 positions match TRBD1. Gene TRBJ2-7 matches the end of the DNA better, so the J call may be wrong. CDR3 size: 13 residues. Germline CDR1 MGHDK, CDR2 SYGVNS. CDR3 in amino acids: CASRGQGSYEQYF. CDR3 in DNA: TGTGCCAGCAGGGGACAGGGGAGCTACGAGCAGTACTTC.

The chain couples TRBV4-3 to TRBJ2-7, with D possibly matching TRBD2 (5 bases). The V end lost 3 bases, the J end lost 1 base, and 13 bases lay between the germline ends. This CDR3 contains 15 residues. Looked up from germline, CDR1 is LGHNA and CDR2 is YSLEER. DNA for the CDR3: TGCGCCAGCAGCCAGCAGATCACTAGTTCCTACGAGCAGTACTTC. As protein: CASSQQITSSYEQYF.

J is TRBJ2-3 and V is TRBV7-3; D might be TRBD2 (7 bases). There are 15 residues in the CDR3. The V end lost 4 bases, the J end lost 4 bases, and 15 bases lay between the germline ends. Looked up from germline, CDR1 is SGHTA and CDR2 is FQGTGA. The CDR3 DNA reads as TGTGCCAGCAGCTCACAGGGCGGGAGCGCAGATACGCAGTATTTT. It specifies CASSSQGGSADTQYF.

This chain connects TRBV5-4 to TRBJ2-7; D call uncertain. The V gene's germline CDR1 is SGHNT and CDR2 YYREEE (reference sequence). The V end lost 0 bases, the J end lost 0 bases, and 10 bases lay between the germline ends. The CDR3 is 15 amino acids. In DNA, the CDR3 is TGTGCCAGCAGCTTGGGGATTTCCAGCTCCTACGAGCAGTACTTC. As protein: CASSLGISSSYEQYF.

The V and J genes are TRBV5-1 and TRBJ2-7, with D perhaps matching TRBD1 (5 bases). V was trimmed by 4 bases and J by 2 bases, leaving 13 bases between them. CDR3 length: 14 residues. CDR1 and CDR2 (germline): SGHRS, YFSETQ. CDR3 in amino acids: CASSPGQAPYEQYF. CDR3 DNA: TGCGCCAGCAGCCCAGGGCAAGCACCCTACGAGCAGTACTTC.

The chain has TRBV29-1 and TRBJ1-3, with D possibly matching TRBD1 (6 bases). The ends were cut back, 4 bases at V and 0 bases at J, with 7 bases in the middle. Germline assignment: CDR1 SQVTM and CDR2 ANQGSEA. The CDR3 is made up of 13 amino acids. CDR3 nucleotides: TGCAGCGTTGGGGACAACTCTGGAAACACCATATATTTT. It specifies CSVGDNSGNTIYF.

This clone was picked up a small number of times. The chain uses TRBV19 and TRBJ1-5, with a possible D match to TRBD1 (5 bases). CDR1 LNHDA and CDR2 SQIVND come from the germline V gene (reference sequence). The V end lost 2 bases, the J end lost 2 bases, and 13 bases lay between the germline ends. CDR3 length equals 16 residues. The CDR3 DNA reads as TGTGCCAGTAGTATATACAGGTCAGGAGGCAATCAGCCCCAGCATTTT. Encoded protein: CASSIYRSGGNQPQHF.

This rearrangement joins TRBV7-3 to TRBJ2-1; D call uncertain. The CDR3 length is 17 residues. With 2 bases removed from V and 0 bases from J, the gap between germline ends came to 14 bases. Per germline, CDR1 SGHTA and CDR2 FQGTGA. The CDR3: CASSLLHHASSYNEQFF. As DNA, the CDR3 is TGTGCCAGCAGCTTACTTCATCACGCAAGCTCCTACAATGAGCAGTTCTTC. The complete variable domain, with remaining parts taken from reference TRBV7-3 and TRBJ2-1, reads GAGVSQTPSNKVTEKGKYVELRCDPISGHTALYWYRQSLGQGPEFLIYFQGTGAADDSGLPNDRFFAVRPEGSVSTLKIQRTERGDSAVYLCASSLLHHASSYNEQFFGPGTRLTVL.

The gene calls are TRBV7-3 and TRBJ2-7, with D maybe TRBD2 (5 bases). The CDR3 is made up of 15 amino acids. Per germline, CDR1 SGHTA and CDR2 FQGTGA. Trimming took off 0 bases at V and 5 bases at J, with 14 bases between the two ends. The CDR3 spells CASSLTRVGAHEQYF. The CDR3 bases are TGTGCCAGCAGCTTAACTCGGGTGGGAGCTCACGAGCAGTACTTC.

The V call is TRBV11-3, the J call TRBJ2-3, with 8 nucleotides matching TRBD2. The CDR3 spans 13 residues. J was trimmed by 7 bases and V by 2 bases; bases with no gene match: 2. Looked up from germline, CDR1 is SGHNT and CDR2 is YENEEA. The CDR3 DNA follows: TGTGCCAGCAGCTTACGGGGGGGATATACGCAGTATTTT. Its protein is CASSLRGGYTQYF.

The V and J genes are TRBV11-3 and TRBJ2-1; 7 bases agree with TRBD2. Per germline, CDR1 SGHNT and CDR2 YENEEA. The CDR3 has 15 amino acids. The ends lost 5 bases at V and 2 bases at J; junction bases unmatched: 6. The DNA for the CDR3 is TGTGCCAGCAGCGGGGGGGTAGCGGCCTACAATGAGCAGTTCTTC. It encodes CASSGGVAAYNEQFF. Based on the CDR3 plus reference TRBV11-3 and TRBJ2-1, the full variable domain is EAGVVQSPRYKIIEKKQPVAFWCNPISGHNTLYWYLQNLGQGPELLIRYENEEAVDDSQLPKDRFSAERLKGVDSTLKIQPAELGDSAVYLCASSGGVAAYNEQFFGPGTRLTVL.

The gene calls are TRBV27 and TRBJ2-3, with 10 bases aligning to TRBD2. The CDR3 spans 17 residues. V gave up 7 bases and J gave up 6 bases; unmatched junction bases: 16. CDR1 MNHEY and CDR2 SMNVEV come from the germline V gene (reference sequence). CDR3 amino acids: CASTSPGSGRAVDTQYF. The CDR3, as DNA: TGTGCCAGCACCTCCCCGGGGAGCGGGAGGGCCGTCGATACGCAGTATTTT.

A single count supports this clone. The gene calls are TRBV5-1 and TRBJ2-3; TRBD1 is a possible D gene (6 bases). The ends were cut back, 3 bases at V and 6 bases at J, with 17 bases in the middle. CDR3 length equals 15 residues. Germline V lookup: CDR1 SGHRS, CDR2 YFSETQ. The CDR3 region is CASSSTTRTVDTQYF. CDR3 coding DNA: TGCGCCAGCAGCTCGACCACCCGGACAGTGGATACGCAGTATTTT.

As for this clone: The sample has other DNA sequences that encode this CDR3 too. The V and J genes are TRBV6-5 and TRBJ2-1; 8 positions match TRBD2. V was pared by 4 bases and J by 3 bases, with 5 bases of the junction left unmatched. The CDR3 length is 15 residues. Germline lookup yields CDR1 MNHEY and CDR2 SVGAGI. As DNA, the CDR3 is TGTGCCAGCAGTTTAGCCGGGACTAGCTACAATGAGCAGTTCTTC. Translation: CASSLAGTSYNEQFF.

In the case of this clone: Distinct nucleotide sequences in the sample also encode this CDR3. The chain links TRBV9 to TRBJ2-1; tentative D call: TRBD1 (5 bases). Trimming cost V 2 bases and J 7 bases, with 10 bases left between them. Germline V gene lookup returns CDR1 SGDLS and CDR2 YYNGEE. The CDR3 consists of 13 residues. The chain's CDR3 is CASSVDSGNEQFF. CDR3 coding DNA: TGTGCCAGCAGCGTCGACAGTGGTAATGAGCAGTTCTTC.